The next 26 T cell receptor beta chains were all read from a single sample in a study of blood T cells in healthy people across ages. The second PCR ran about 6 to 12 cycles with a sample-barcoded 5' primer and J-beta primers. MiXCR, applied by TCRdb to the 5' RACE reads, yields one record per CDR3 protein. This table has over 1.5 million distinct CDR3 sequences, around half appearing once. Sequences were obtained from blood. The receptors were sampled from a woman aged 40-49 years in good health.

The table lists this clonotype with a few counts. The chain recombines TRBV15 with TRBJ2-3; 10 nucleotides line up with TRBD2. Germline assignment: CDR1 LNHNV and CDR2 YYDKDF (reference sequence). Losses at the gene ends were 4 bases for V and 6 bases for J; bases not matched to a gene: 13. The CDR3 totals 17 residues. In DNA, the CDR3 is TGTGCCACCAGCACCGATACTGGACTAGCGGACGTTGATACGCAGTATTTT. This gives the protein CATSTDTGLADVDTQYF.

This chain connects TRBV5-1 to TRBJ2-3; D perhaps matches TRBD1 (5 bases). CDR1 SGHRS and CDR2 YFSETQ come from the germline V gene. V dropped 1 base and J dropped 3 bases, with 12 bases sitting between them. This CDR3 comprises 15 residues. As DNA, the CDR3 is TGCGCCAGCAGCTTGAGTCTGGGGCCAACAGATACGCAGTATTTT. It is translated as CASSLSLGPTDTQYF.

This clonotype was observed a handful of times. CDR3 sequence reads: CASSYGLVRETQYF. CDR3 nucleotides: TGTGCCAGCAGTTACGGACTAGTACGAGAGACCCAGTACTTC. The chain links TRBV6-6 to TRBJ2-5; 7 positions match TRBD2. This CDR3 comprises 14 residues. Losses at the gene ends were 2 bases for V and 4 bases for J; bases not matched to a gene: 4. Germline V gene data show CDR1 as MNHNY and CDR2 as SVGAGI (reference sequence).

V and J are TRBV14 and TRBJ1-1; a weak D match, TRBD1 (5 bases). Looked up from germline, CDR1 is SGHDN and CDR2 is FVKESK. Trimming cost V 1 base and J 4 bases, with 13 bases left between them. The CDR3 consists of 15 residues. The chain's CDR3 is CASSQAGGGATEAFF. In nucleotides, the CDR3 is TGTGCCAGCAGCCAAGCAGGTGGGGGAGCCACTGAAGCTTTCTTT.

This chain joins TRBV10-3 and TRBJ1-5, with 10 bases matching TRBD1. Germline V lookup: CDR1 ENHRY, CDR2 SYGVKD. Germline trimming cut 1 base from V and 4 bases from J; bases unmatched to any gene: 4. The CDR3 contains 16 residues. The CDR3 DNA reads as TGTGCCATCAGTGAGTTTGGACAGGGGGGTAATCAGCCCCAGCATTTT. This gives the protein CAISEFGQGGNQPQHF.

This clonotype was counted a few times. The chain carries TRBV25-1 and TRBJ2-5, with 10 bases fitting TRBD1. The V gene's germline CDR1 is MGHDK and CDR2 SYGVNS. There are 15 residues in the CDR3. The V gene end was trimmed by 5 bases and the J gene end by 3 bases; junction bases not matched to a gene: 6. The CDR3 protein is CASSSRDRGKETQYF. CDR3 in DNA: TGTGCCAGCAGTTCCCGGGACAGGGGAAAAGAGACCCAGTACTTC.

The rearrangement links TRBV27 to TRBJ2-7; the D is unclear. CDR1 is MNHEY, CDR2 SMNVEV, per germline (reference sequence). V dropped 0 bases and J dropped 7 bases, with 10 bases sitting between them. The CDR3 loop spans 13 amino acids. The CDR3 DNA is TGTGCCAGCAGTTTATCGCTAAACAATGAGCAGTACTTC. Translating it yields CASSLSLNNEQYF.

This clonotype was seen more than once but under ten times. The chain uses TRBV6-5 and TRBJ2-7, with D unclear. The V gene's germline CDR1 is MNHEY and CDR2 SVGAGI. V gave up 7 bases and J gave up 0 bases, with 13 bases separating them. The CDR3 covers 14 residues. CDR3 nucleotide sequence: TGTGCCAGCAAAAACACGGCGGCCTCCTACGAGCAGTACTTC. Protein: CASKNTAASYEQYF.

The chain links TRBV6-2 or TRBV6-3 to TRBJ2-3, with D possibly matching TRBD2 (6 bases). The V gene's germline CDR1 is MNHEY and CDR2 SVGEGT. V lost 2 bases, J lost 2 bases, and 11 bases lay in between. The CDR3 is made up of 15 amino acids. CDR3 sequence (DNA): TGTGCCAGCAGTTACGCGGGGCTAACCACAGATACGCAGTATTTT. The encoded protein is CASSYAGLTTDTQYF.

The V and J genes are TRBV7-6 and TRBJ1-4; maybe TRBD1 (5 bases). Germline values: CDR1 SGHVS, CDR2 FNYEAQ. This CDR3 is built from 14 residues. Trimming took 2 bases from V and 8 from J, leaving 12 bases between them. CDR3 nucleotide sequence: TGTGCCAGCAGCTTATCTTACAGGTCCGAAAAACTGTTTTTT. Protein sequence: CASSLSYRSEKLFF. Full variable domain (missing parts from reference TRBV7-6 and TRBJ1-4): GAGVSQSPRYKVTKRGQDVALRCDPISGHVSLYWYRQALGQGPEFLTYFNYEAQQDKSGLPNDRFSAERPEGSISTLTIQRTEQRDSAMYRCASSLSYRSEKLFFGSGTQLSVL.

The V gene is TRBV6-2 or TRBV6-3, the J gene TRBJ2-3; no clear D gene. Germline V gene sequence: CDR1 MNHEY, CDR2 SVGEGT. The CDR3 length is 12 residues. V gave up 4 bases and J gave up 7 bases, with 9 bases separating them. The CDR3 is CASSSNFYTQYF. Here the CDR3 DNA reads TGTGCCAGCAGTTCCAATTTCTATACGCAGTATTTT.

The gene calls are TRBV4-2 and TRBJ1-1; D is uncertain. CDR1 LGHNA and CDR2 YNFKEQ come from the germline V gene. This CDR3 comprises 17 residues. The V and J ends lost 0 bases and 5 bases respectively, with 19 bases between them. The CDR3 reads CASSQEGPSALGTEAFF. CDR3 coding DNA: TGTGCCAGCAGCCAAGAGGGCCCATCGGCGCTGGGGACTGAAGCTTTCTTT.

The chain has TRBV12-3 or TRBV12-4 and TRBJ2-1; D is perhaps TRBD1 (6 bases). Trimming left V 0 bases short and J 7 bases short, with 16 bases between. This CDR3 is built from 16 residues. DNA of the CDR3: TGTGCCAGCAGTTTAGCTAGTTTGGGGGCGCGTAATGAGCAGTTCTTC. This codes for CASSLASLGARNEQFF.

Only a few counts were recorded for this clonotype. This rearrangement joins TRBV7-9 to TRBJ2-1; tentatively, D is TRBD2 (5 bases). In germline, CDR1 is SEHNR, CDR2 FQNEAQ (reference sequence). Trimming removed 5 bases at V and 8 bases at J, with 10 bases between. There are 12 residues in the CDR3. In DNA form, the CDR3 reads TGTGCCAGCAGCCGGGATATGTATGAGCAGTTCTTC. This codes for CASSRDMYEQFF.

The V gene is TRBV7-2, the J gene TRBJ2-1, with D tentatively TRBD2 (6 bases). Germline assignment: CDR1 SGHTA and CDR2 FQGNSA. V was clipped by 1 base and J by 3 bases, with 10 bases between them. The CDR3 covers 15 residues. The CDR3 nucleotides read TGTGCCAGCAGCTTAGTGAGCGGGTTCTACAATGAGCAGTTCTTC. Its protein is CASSLVSGFYNEQFF.

The chain employs TRBV6-2 or TRBV6-3 and TRBJ2-5; TRBD2 matches at 7 bases. The germline V gene has CDR1 MNHEY and CDR2 SVGEGT. CDR3 length: 15 residues. Trimming at V came to 2 bases and at J to 1 base, leaving 4 bases not matched to a gene. CDR3 region: CASSYQSGVQETQYF. DNA of the CDR3: TGTGCCAGCAGTTACCAGAGCGGGGTCCAAGAGACCCAGTACTTC.

The chain uses TRBV4-2 and TRBJ2-7, with D uncertain. The end of the DNA aligns better with TRBJ2-5, so the J call may be wrong. Germline CDR1 reads LGHNA; CDR2 reads YNFKEQ. The CDR3 is made up of 15 amino acids. CDR3 in DNA: TGTGCCAGCAGCCAAGCGGTCGGAGCCCAAGAGACCCAGTACTTC. Its protein product is CASSQAVGAQETQYF.

A few counts support this clonotype. The J gene is TRBJ2-3, the V gene TRBV3-1; the match to TRBD2 covers 9 bases. The junction had 11 bases not matched to a gene; V was cut back by 4 bases and J by 0 bases. Germline lookup yields CDR1 LGHDT and CDR2 YNNKEL (reference sequence). The CDR3 has 18 amino acids. The CDR3 spells CASSPSRGLAHSTDTQYF. The CDR3 DNA is TGTGCCAGCAGCCCCTCCCGCGGACTAGCGCACAGCACAGATACGCAGTATTTT.

This clonotype has just a few counts. The genes are TRBV7-2 and TRBJ1-5; D perhaps matches TRBD1 (6 bases). In germline, CDR1 is SGHTA, CDR2 FQGNSA. The CDR3 extends over 15 amino acids. With 1 base removed from V and 7 bases from J, the gap between germline ends came to 14 bases. CDR3 in DNA: TGTGCCAGCAGCTTAGGCCCAGGGGCAGGGCAGCCCCAGCATTTT. Translation: CASSLGPGAGQPQHF.

CDR3: CASSALPGRTTYNEQFF. The CDR3 DNA follows: TGTGCCAGCAGCGCGCTCCCAGGGCGGACCACCTACAATGAGCAGTTCTTC. This chain links TRBV7-2 with TRBJ2-1; D may be TRBD1 (5 bases). V gave up 5 bases and J gave up 2 bases, with 19 bases separating them. CDR1 is SGHTA and CDR2 is FQGNSA in the germline V gene. CDR3 length equals 17 residues. Supplemented by reference TRBV7-2 and TRBJ2-1, the full variable domain reads GAGVSQSPSNKVTEKGKDVELRCDPISGHTALYWYRQSLGQGLEFLIYFQGNSAPDKSGLPSDRFSAERTGGSVSTLTIQRTQQEDSAVYLCASSALPGRTTYNEQFFGPGTRLTVL.

The rearrangement links TRBV19 to TRBJ2-5; the D gene is possibly TRBD1 (5 bases). Trimming left V 6 bases short and J 2 bases short, with 19 bases between. Germline lookup yields CDR1 LNHDA and CDR2 SQIVND (reference sequence). CDR3 length: 16 amino acids. The CDR3 sequence: CASSRRLTDLQETQYF. CDR3 coding DNA: TGTGCCAGTAGCCGAAGGTTGACAGATCTTCAAGAGACCCAGTACTTC.

The chain is built from TRBV28 and TRBJ1-5, with 8 bases fitting TRBD1. J gave up 4 bases and V 2 bases, and 7 bases lay outside the gene matches. The CDR3 has 16 residues. Germline loops: CDR1 MDHEN, CDR2 SYDVKM. The CDR3 is CASSLLTGGSNQPQHF. CDR3 DNA: TGTGCCAGCAGTTTACTTACAGGGGGAAGTAATCAGCCCCAGCATTTT.

In this sample, this clonotype turned up a few times. The rearrangement uses TRBV5-1 and TRBJ2-1; 7 bases line up with TRBD1. V shed 7 bases and J 5 bases; nucleotides not matched to a gene: 9. This CDR3 comprises 14 residues. The germline V gene has CDR1 SGHRS and CDR2 YFSETQ. The CDR3 region is CASLQGVANNEQFF. The CDR3 DNA is TGCGCCAGCCTCCAGGGGGTAGCGAACAATGAGCAGTTCTTC.

This clonotype was seen ten or more times. CDR3 in DNA: TGTGCCAGCAGCCCGGGACAGGGTAGTGGCTACACCTTC. Translating it yields CASSPGQGSGYTF. J is TRBJ1-2 and V is TRBV5-6, with 9 bases identical to TRBD1. The CDR3 has 13 residues. Germline loops: CDR1 SGHDT, CDR2 YYEEEE. The V segment lost 4 bases and the J segment 7 bases; nucleotides outside the gene matches: 5.

There are a few counts of this clonotype. This sequence joins TRBV28 and TRBJ2-7; D is uncertain. This CDR3 is built from 14 residues. Per the germline V gene, CDR1 is MDHEN and CDR2 is SYDVKM. V lost 3 bases and J 4 bases, leaving 13 bases between the germline ends. The CDR3: CASSFRHPGYEQYF. For the CDR3, the DNA is TGTGCCAGCAGTTTTCGGCACCCCGGTTACGAGCAGTACTTC.

In this sample, this clonotype turned up once. At one end the junction does not follow the germline gene, possibly because of a read error. The CDR3 here is CASSRGNNYGYIF. Written as DNA, the CDR3 is TGTGCCAGCAGTAGGGGCAATAACTATGGCTACATCTTC. This rearrangement joins TRBV2 to TRBJ1-2, with D maybe TRBD1 (5 bases). In germline, CDR1 is SNHLY, CDR2 FYNNEI. The CDR3 is 13 amino acids.